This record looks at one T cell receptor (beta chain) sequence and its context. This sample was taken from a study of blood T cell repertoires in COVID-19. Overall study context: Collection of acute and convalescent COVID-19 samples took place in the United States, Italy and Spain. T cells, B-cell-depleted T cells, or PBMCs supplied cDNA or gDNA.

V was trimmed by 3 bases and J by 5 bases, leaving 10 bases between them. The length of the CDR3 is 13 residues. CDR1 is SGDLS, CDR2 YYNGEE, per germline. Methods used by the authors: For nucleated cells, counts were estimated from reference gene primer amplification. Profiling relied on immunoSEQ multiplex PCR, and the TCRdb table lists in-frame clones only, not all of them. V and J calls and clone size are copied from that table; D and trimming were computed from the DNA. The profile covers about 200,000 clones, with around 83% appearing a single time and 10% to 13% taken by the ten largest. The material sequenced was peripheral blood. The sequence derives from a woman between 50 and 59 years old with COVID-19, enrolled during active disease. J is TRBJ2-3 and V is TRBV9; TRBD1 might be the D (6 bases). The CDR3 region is CASSEYREDTQYF. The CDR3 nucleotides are TGTGCCAGCAGCGAATACAGGGAAGATACGCAGTATTTT.